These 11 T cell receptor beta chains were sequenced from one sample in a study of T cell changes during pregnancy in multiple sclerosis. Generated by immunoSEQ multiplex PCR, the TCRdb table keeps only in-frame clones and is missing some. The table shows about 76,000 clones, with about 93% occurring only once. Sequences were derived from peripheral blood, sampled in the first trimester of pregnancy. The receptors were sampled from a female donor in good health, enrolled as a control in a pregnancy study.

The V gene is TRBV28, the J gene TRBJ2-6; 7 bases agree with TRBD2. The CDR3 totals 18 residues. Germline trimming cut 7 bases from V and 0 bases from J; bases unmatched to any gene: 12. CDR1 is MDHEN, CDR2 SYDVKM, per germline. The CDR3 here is CASIGATSAPSGANVLTF. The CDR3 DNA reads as TGTGCCAGCATAGGGGCAACTAGCGCCCCCTCTGGGGCCAACGTCCTGACTTTC.

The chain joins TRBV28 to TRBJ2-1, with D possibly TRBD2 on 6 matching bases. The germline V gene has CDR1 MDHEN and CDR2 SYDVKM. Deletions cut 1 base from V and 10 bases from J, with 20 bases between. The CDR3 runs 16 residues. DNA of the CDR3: TGTGCCAGCAGTTTATCTGGGCATTTGACGGAGGGGGAGCAGTTCTTC. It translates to CASSLSGHLTEGEQFF.

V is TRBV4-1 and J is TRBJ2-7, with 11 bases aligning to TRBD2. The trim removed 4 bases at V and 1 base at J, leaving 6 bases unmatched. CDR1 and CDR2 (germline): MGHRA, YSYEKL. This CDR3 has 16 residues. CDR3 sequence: CASSPLGLAVSYEQYF. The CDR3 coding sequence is TGCGCCAGCAGCCCCCTGGGACTAGCGGTTTCCTACGAGCAGTACTTC.

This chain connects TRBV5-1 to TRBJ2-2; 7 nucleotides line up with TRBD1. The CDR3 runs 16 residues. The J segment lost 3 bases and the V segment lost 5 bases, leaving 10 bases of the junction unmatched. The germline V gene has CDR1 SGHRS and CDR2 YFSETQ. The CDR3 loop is CASRETGRTDTGELFF. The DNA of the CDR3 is TGCGCCAGCAGGGAGACAGGGCGGACGGACACCGGGGAGCTGTTTTTT.

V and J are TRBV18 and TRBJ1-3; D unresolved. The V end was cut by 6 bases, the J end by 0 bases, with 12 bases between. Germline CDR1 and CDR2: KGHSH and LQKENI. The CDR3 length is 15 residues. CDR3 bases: TGTGCCAGCTCCCCGAGCAGGTCCTCTGGAAACACCATATATTTT. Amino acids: CASSPSRSSGNTIYF.

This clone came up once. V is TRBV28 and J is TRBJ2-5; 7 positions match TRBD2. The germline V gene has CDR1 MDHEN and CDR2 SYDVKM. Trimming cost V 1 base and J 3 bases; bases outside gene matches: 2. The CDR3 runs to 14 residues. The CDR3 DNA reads TGTGCCAGCAGTTTATCGGGGAGGGAAGAGACCCAGTACTTC. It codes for CASSLSGREETQYF. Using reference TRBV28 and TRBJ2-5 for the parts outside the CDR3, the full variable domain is DVKVTQSSRYLVKRTGEKVFLECVQDMDHENMFWYRQDPGLGLRLIYFSYDVKMKEKGDIPEGYSVSREKKERFSLILESASTNQTSMYLCASSLSGREETQYFGPGTRLLVL.

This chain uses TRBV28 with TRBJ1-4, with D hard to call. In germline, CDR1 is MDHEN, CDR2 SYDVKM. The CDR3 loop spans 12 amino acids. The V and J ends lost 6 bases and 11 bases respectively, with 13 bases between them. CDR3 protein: CASRELGRKLFF. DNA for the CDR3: TGTGCCAGCAGGGAGCTGGGTAGGAAACTGTTTTTT. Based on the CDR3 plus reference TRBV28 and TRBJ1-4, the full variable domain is DVKVTQSSRYLVKRTGEKVFLECVQDMDHENMFWYRQDPGLGLRLIYFSYDVKMKEKGDIPEGYSVSREKKERFSLILESASTNQTSMYLCASRELGRKLFFGSGTQLSVL.

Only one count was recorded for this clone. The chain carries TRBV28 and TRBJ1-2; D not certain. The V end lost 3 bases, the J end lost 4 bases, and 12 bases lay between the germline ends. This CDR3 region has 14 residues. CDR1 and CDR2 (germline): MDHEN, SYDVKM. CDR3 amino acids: CASSFEGAGYGYTF. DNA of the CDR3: TGTGCCAGCAGTTTTGAAGGCGCAGGCTATGGCTACACCTTC.

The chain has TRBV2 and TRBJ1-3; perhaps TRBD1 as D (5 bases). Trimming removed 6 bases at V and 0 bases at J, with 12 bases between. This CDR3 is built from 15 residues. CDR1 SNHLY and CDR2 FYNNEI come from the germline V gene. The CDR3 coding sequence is TGTGCCAGCAGGACAGAACACCACTCTGGAAACACCATATATTTT. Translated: CASRTEHHSGNTIYF.

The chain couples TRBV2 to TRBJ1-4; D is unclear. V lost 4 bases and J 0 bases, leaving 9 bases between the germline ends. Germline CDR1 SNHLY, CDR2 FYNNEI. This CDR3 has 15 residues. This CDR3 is CASSGAISTNEKLFF. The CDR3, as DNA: TGTGCCAGCAGTGGAGCCATTTCAACTAATGAAAAACTGTTTTTT.

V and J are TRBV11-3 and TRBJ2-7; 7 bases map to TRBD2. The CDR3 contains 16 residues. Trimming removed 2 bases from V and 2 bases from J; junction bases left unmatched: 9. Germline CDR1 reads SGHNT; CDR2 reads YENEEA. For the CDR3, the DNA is TGTGCCAGCAGCTTAATAAGTCTAGCGGCCGCCTACGAGCAGTACTTC. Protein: CASSLISLAAAYEQYF.